A single sample is the source of the 32 T cell receptor beta chains below, sequenced in a study of blood T cell repertoires in COVID-19. Sequencing used immunoSEQ multiplex PCR; TCRdb keeps in-frame clones, though not all of them. The profile shows 55,000 to 70,000 clones, 82% of them singletons. The source material was peripheral blood. These receptors came from a woman aged 55-70 years with acute or convalescent COVID-19.

This clone was counted only a few times. This sequence joins TRBV9 and TRBJ1-6, with a weak D call TRBD1 (6 bases). The V end lost 3 bases, the J end lost 10 bases, and 14 bases lay between the germline ends. Germline V CDR1 and CDR2: SGDLS, YYNGEE. The CDR3 totals 14 residues. The CDR3 sequence: CASSERQVGSPLHF. The CDR3 nucleotides are TGTGCCAGCAGCGAGAGACAGGTGGGGTCACCCCTCCACTTT.

The V and J genes are TRBV19 and TRBJ1-1; weak D call: TRBD1 (5 bases). Germline loops: CDR1 LNHDA, CDR2 SQIVND (reference sequence). CDR3 size: 14 residues. V was clipped by 1 base and J by 3 bases, with 9 bases between them. The CDR3 bases are TGTGCCAGTAGTATAGGCGGGGCGTACACTGAAGCTTTCTTT. This encodes CASSIGGAYTEAFF.

The chain uses TRBV6-5 and TRBJ1-4; 10 nucleotides agree with TRBD1. This CDR3 comprises 13 residues. Germline assignment: CDR1 MNHEY and CDR2 SVGAGI. The V and J ends lost 10 bases and 15 bases, in that order; junction bases with no gene match: 14. The CDR3 bases are TGTGCCATCTCCGGGACAGGGGCAGGAGGGGTGTTTTTT. Amino acid sequence: CAISGTGAGGVFF.

Written as DNA, the CDR3 is TGTGCCAGCAGCTTAGCTGGCAGTACGAACACTGAAGCTTTCTTT. Translated: CASSLAGSTNTEAFF. The chain joins TRBV7-2 to TRBJ1-1; D is undetermined. V was shortened by 0 bases and J by 1 base, with 9 bases between the two germline ends. The CDR3 has 15 amino acids. CDR1 is SGHTA and CDR2 is FQGNSA in the germline V gene.

The V and J genes are TRBV5-6 and TRBJ1-1; no definite D call. The CDR3 length is 12 residues. Trimming removed 4 bases at V and 6 bases at J, with 10 bases between. Germline V gene data show CDR1 as SGHDT and CDR2 as YYEEEE. CDR3 DNA sequence: TGTGCCAGCAGCGGCAATGGTCCTGAAGCTTTCTTT. Protein: CASSGNGPEAFF.

The chain is built from TRBV6-6 and TRBJ1-4; 7 nucleotides align to TRBD1. V was pared by 8 bases and J by 5 bases, with 5 bases of the junction left unmatched. The CDR3 has 13 residues. The germline V gene has CDR1 MNHNY and CDR2 SVGAGI (reference sequence). The CDR3: CASAGQSNEKLFF. CDR3 nucleotide sequence: TGTGCCAGCGCGGGACAGTCGAATGAAAAACTGTTTTTT.

This rearrangement joins TRBV4-1 to TRBJ2-7; the D gene is possibly TRBD1 (6 bases). The CDR3 runs to 14 residues. CDR1 and CDR2 (germline): MGHRA, YSYEKL. The V end was cut by 0 bases, the J end by 3 bases, with 9 bases between. CDR3 DNA sequence: TGCGCCAGCAGCCAAGATGGGGGCGACTACGAGCAGTACTTC. It is translated as CASSQDGGDYEQYF.

The rearrangement uses TRBV2 and TRBJ2-3; TRBD2 matches at 9 bases. Losses at the gene ends were 6 bases for V and 2 bases for J; bases not matched to a gene: 15. CDR1 and CDR2 from the germline V gene are SNHLY and FYNNEI. The CDR3 loop spans 18 amino acids. CDR3 in amino acids: CASSSAFPSGDHTDTQYF. The CDR3 nucleotides read TGTGCCAGCAGCTCCGCTTTTCCTAGCGGGGACCACACAGATACGCAGTATTTT.

The V and J genes are TRBV24-1 and TRBJ2-7, with D maybe TRBD1 (7 bases). V was cut by 4 bases and J by 0 bases, with 12 bases left in between. Germline V gene data show CDR1 as KGHDR and CDR2 as SFDVKD. The CDR3 consists of 15 residues. The CDR3 sequence is CATSDTGEASYEQYF. In nucleotides, the CDR3 is TGTGCCACCAGTGACACAGGGGAGGCCTCCTACGAGCAGTACTTC.

The chain has TRBV11-2 and TRBJ2-7; possible D gene TRBD2, 5 bases. V was trimmed by 5 bases and J by 4 bases, leaving 18 bases between them. The CDR3 extends over 15 amino acids. Germline loops: CDR1 SGHAT, CDR2 FQNNGV. The CDR3 nucleotides are TGTGCCAGCAGCCTAGTGGACGGGATGGGGTACGAGCAGTACTTC. Its protein product is CASSLVDGMGYEQYF.

This clone has just one count. The chain joins TRBV3-1 (or the pseudogene TRBV3-2) to TRBJ1-5; 7 positions agree with TRBD1. The CDR3 consists of 15 residues. The ends lost 0 bases at V and 4 bases at J; junction bases unmatched: 3. The germline CDR1 and CDR2 sequences are LGHDT and YNNKEL (reference sequence). In DNA form, the CDR3 reads TGTGCCAGCAGCCAAGATAGGGACAGTAATCAGCCCCAGCATTTT. It yields the protein CASSQDRDSNQPQHF.

The chain is built from TRBV7-8 and TRBJ2-7, with unresolved D. The CDR3 has 15 residues. V dropped 4 bases and J dropped 0 bases, with 13 bases sitting between them. CDR1 SGHVS and CDR2 FQNEAQ come from the germline V gene. Here the CDR3 reads CASSSSTSGSYEQYF. CDR3 DNA sequence: TGTGCCAGCAGCTCCTCCACTTCGGGCTCCTACGAGCAGTACTTC.

This chain links TRBV24-1 with TRBJ2-2, with 12 bases lining up with TRBD2. The CDR3 covers 16 residues. Germline assignment: CDR1 KGHDR and CDR2 SFDVKD. Trimming removed 4 bases from V and 5 bases from J; junction bases left unmatched: 4. The CDR3 loop reads CATSDSGTSGTGELFF. Written as DNA, the CDR3 is TGTGCCACCAGTGACTCCGGGACTAGCGGGACCGGGGAGCTGTTTTTT.

Only a few counts were recorded for this clone. This rearrangement joins TRBV6-5 to TRBJ1-5; D not resolved. The V end was cut by 7 bases, the J end by 2 bases, with 9 bases between. Germline assignment: CDR1 MNHEY and CDR2 SVGAGI. The CDR3 has 13 residues. The CDR3 DNA follows: TGTGCCAGCATGGAGATGGGCAATCAGCCCCAGCATTTT. Amino acid sequence: CASMEMGNQPQHF.

The chain joins TRBV12-5 to TRBJ1-2; TRBD1 matches 9 bases. The CDR3 runs 15 residues. Germline V CDR1 and CDR2: LGHNT, FRNRAP. J gave up 7 bases and V 0 bases, and 6 bases lay outside the gene matches. CDR3 region: CASGLVSQGAGGYTF. The CDR3 DNA sequence: TGTGCTAGTGGTTTGGTCTCACAGGGGGCTGGTGGCTACACCTTC.

The chain joins TRBV10-2 to TRBJ1-1, with D hard to call. Germline V gene data show CDR1 as WSHSY and CDR2 as SAAADI. The CDR3 contains 14 residues. Trimming pared 4 bases from V and 4 bases from J, leaving 13 bases between. The CDR3 DNA sequence: TGCGCCAGCAGTGCCGGCGGGCGAAGCACTGAAGCTTTCTTT. The encoded protein is CASSAGGRSTEAFF.

This chain connects TRBV29-1 to TRBJ1-2, with a weak D call TRBD1 (6 bases). The CDR3 length is 13 residues. Germline values: CDR1 SQVTM, CDR2 ANQGSEA. Trimming pared 4 bases from V and 3 bases from J, leaving 12 bases between. CDR3 sequence: CSVGDTHHYGYTF. The DNA of the CDR3 is TGCAGCGTTGGGGACACACACCACTATGGCTACACCTTC.

This chain uses TRBV6-1 with TRBJ2-7; 7 bases are a match to TRBD2. The CDR3 runs to 15 residues. V lost 0 bases and J lost 3; bases outside the gene matches: 5. CDR1 MNHNS and CDR2 SASEGT come from the germline V gene. The CDR3 nucleotides are TGTGCCAGCAGTGAAGCTCTCGCGGGGGTCTACGAGCAGTACTTC. This translates into CASSEALAGVYEQYF.

The table lists this clone with a count of one. This sequence joins TRBV24-1 and TRBJ2-7; D perhaps matches TRBD1 (5 bases). V lost 4 bases and J 4 bases, leaving 10 bases between the germline ends. The CDR3 length is 13 residues. Germline CDR1 KGHDR, CDR2 SFDVKD. The CDR3 nucleotides read TGTGCCACCAGTGACAACGACAGTTACGAGCAGTACTTC. This encodes CATSDNDSYEQYF.

The gene calls are TRBV6-2 or TRBV6-3 and TRBJ2-5; TRBD1 is a possible D gene (5 bases). The CDR3 sequence is 13 residues long. Germline-derived CDR1 and CDR2 are MNHEY and SVGEGT. Trimming stripped 2 bases from V and 4 bases from J, with 8 bases between. The CDR3 spells CASSYGRGETQYF. For the CDR3, the DNA is TGTGCCAGCAGTTACGGTAGGGGAGAGACCCAGTACTTC.

This clone appeared a single time. The chain uses TRBV18 and TRBJ2-1; TRBD1 aligns across 9 bases. V was clipped by 4 bases and J by 6 bases; unmatched bases: 7. The CDR3 consists of 15 residues. Germline CDR1 reads KGHSH; CDR2 reads LQKENI. The chain's CDR3 is CASSLGQGLSNEQFF. DNA of the CDR3: TGTGCCAGCTCACTAGGACAGGGGTTATCCAATGAGCAGTTCTTC.

In DNA, the CDR3 is TGCGCCAGCAGCACATGGGGGGGCGACGAAACTGAAGCTTTCTTT. It is translated as CASSTWGGDETEAFF. The chain recombines TRBV5-1 with TRBJ1-1; TRBD1 might be the D (6 bases). The CDR3 consists of 15 residues. Trimming pared 4 bases from V and 5 bases from J, leaving 18 bases between. CDR1 is SGHRS and CDR2 is YFSETQ in the germline V gene.

The rearrangement uses TRBV24-1 and TRBJ2-7, with D tentatively TRBD1 (6 bases). The CDR3 length is 13 residues. Trimming shortened V by 4 bases and J by 3 bases, and 9 bases separated the two germline ends. CDR1 is KGHDR and CDR2 is SFDVKD in the germline V gene. The CDR3 DNA sequence: TGTGCCACCAGTGAATTGGACAGCTACGAGCAGTACTTC. Translated, it gives CATSELDSYEQYF.

The rearrangement uses TRBV7-9 and TRBJ2-1; TRBD2 aligns across 8 bases. This CDR3 spans 15 amino acids. Germline V gene sequence: CDR1 SEHNR, CDR2 FQNEAQ (reference sequence). V was pared by 5 bases and J by 1 base, with 4 bases of the junction left unmatched. The DNA for the CDR3 is TGTGCCAGCAGCACGGGGGGGCTGTCCTACAATGAGCAGTTCTTC. This gives the protein CASSTGGLSYNEQFF.

A word on this clone: This specimen includes other DNA sequences encoding the same CDR3. This sequence joins TRBV6-5 and TRBJ1-1; 7 positions agree with TRBD1. The V gene end was trimmed by 7 bases and the J gene end by 2 bases; junction bases not matched to a gene: 4. Germline V lookup: CDR1 MNHEY, CDR2 SVGAGI. This CDR3 spans 13 amino acids. DNA of the CDR3: TGTGCCAGCACACAGGGGAGAAACACTGAAGCTTTCTTT. This sequence encodes CASTQGRNTEAFF.

This clone was seen only once. V is TRBV28 and J is TRBJ1-1; 8 bases line up with TRBD1. Germline V gene lookup returns CDR1 MDHEN and CDR2 SYDVKM. V lost 5 bases to trimming and J lost 3 bases; unmatched junction nucleotides: 8. There are 15 residues in the CDR3. This chain's CDR3 is CASSRDRMFDTEAFF. CDR3 nucleotides: TGTGCCAGCAGTAGGGACAGGATGTTTGACACTGAAGCTTTCTTT. The full variable domain, completed using reference TRBV28 and TRBJ1-1, is DVKVTQSSRYLVKRTGEKVFLECVQDMDHENMFWYRQDPGLGLRLIYFSYDVKMKEKGDIPEGYSVSREKKERFSLILESASTNQTSMYLCASSRDRMFDTEAFFGQGTRLTVV.

This clone was seen only once. The CDR3 region is CASNTGQSSTDTQYF. The CDR3 nucleotides read TGTGCCAGCAACACGGGACAATCTAGCACAGATACGCAGTATTTT. The chain has TRBV27 and TRBJ2-3; D is possibly TRBD1 (6 bases). V dropped 7 bases and J dropped 0 bases, with 14 bases sitting between them. This CDR3 has 15 amino acids. The germline V gene encodes CDR1 MNHEY and CDR2 SMNVEV (reference sequence).

This chain connects TRBV5-6 to TRBJ1-1, with a possible D match to TRBD1 (6 bases). V was shortened by 4 bases and J by 1 base, with 20 bases between the two germline ends. Germline V gene lookup returns CDR1 SGHDT and CDR2 YYEEEE. CDR3 size: 17 residues. DNA for the CDR3: TGTGCCAGCAGCCAATCCCTATGGGGGCGGTCGAACACTGAAGCTTTCTTT. As protein: CASSQSLWGRSNTEAFF.

This clone occurred a few times. J is TRBJ2-7 and V is TRBV18, with TRBD1 identical over 7 bases. With V trimmed by 3 bases and J by 6 bases, 8 bases remained unmatched. The CDR3 is 14 residues long. Germline V gene data show CDR1 as KGHSH and CDR2 as LQKENI. This CDR3 is CASSPAGQAREQYF. CDR3 nucleotides: TGTGCCAGCTCACCTGCCGGACAGGCGCGCGAGCAGTACTTC.

The DNA for the CDR3 is TGTGCCAGCAGTTTAGGGAGTCAGCCCCAGCATTTT. Its protein product is CASSLGSQPQHF. The rearrangement links TRBV12-3 or TRBV12-4 to TRBJ1-5; D gene uncertain. The CDR3 runs 12 residues. V dropped 1 base and J dropped 6 bases, with 4 bases sitting between them.

The chain couples TRBV5-4 to TRBJ2-7, with TRBD2 matching over 12 bases. Germline V gene data show CDR1 as SGHNT and CDR2 as YYREEE (reference sequence). This CDR3 spans 15 amino acids. Trimming at V came to 4 bases and at J to 5 bases, leaving 7 bases not matched to a gene. The CDR3 DNA reads TGTGCCAGCAGCAGGACTAGCGGGGTTTTGAACGAGCAGTACTTC. It codes for CASSRTSGVLNEQYF.

This clone was counted between two and nine times. This chain connects TRBV3-1 (or the pseudogene TRBV3-2) to TRBJ1-1; D is ambiguous. Trimming cost V 4 bases and J 3 bases, with 6 bases left between them. CDR1 is LGHDT, CDR2 YNNKEL, per germline (reference sequence). The CDR3 consists of 12 residues. DNA of the CDR3: TGTGCCAGCAGCCTCGGGGACACTGAAGCTTTCTTT. Translating gives CASSLGDTEAFF.